These T cell receptor beta chains were read from a single sample in a study of T cell responses to AZD1222 COVID-19 vaccine. Sequenced by immunoSEQ multiplex PCR; TCRdb stores in-frame clones only, minus some. The sample has 120,000 or so clones, 80% to 95% seen once. Source: peripheral blood, taken on day 0 of AZD1222 vaccination. The source of these receptors is an adult in good health. Each CDR3 is given with its conserved first and last residue. Each record gives: D gene, clone size, J gene, V gene, CDR3 protein, CDR3 DNA. A D gene is named only where the DNA matches it firmly. Not every row has a clone size; where given, it reads once, few, many or a size class.

D: TRBD1
size: -
J: TRBJ1-5
V: TRBV7-9
CDR3: CASSLRQGVQHF
DNA: TGTGCCAGCAGCCTCAGACAGGGGGTCCAGCATTTT

D: -
size: -
J: TRBJ1-1
V: TRBV2
CDR3: CASQEDMDTEAFF
DNA: TGTGCCAGCCAAGAGGACATGGACACTGAAGCTTTCTTT

D: -
size: -
J: TRBJ1-1
V: TRBV10-3
CDR3: CAISGGANTEAFF
DNA: TGTGCCATCAGTGGAGGGGCCAACACTGAAGCTTTCTTT

D: -
size: -
J: TRBJ1-1
V: TRBV5-6
CDR3: CASSSIPSEAFF
DNA: TGTGCCAGCAGCTCCATCCCCAGCGAAGCTTTCTTT

D: -
size: -
J: TRBJ2-7
V: TRBV7-8
CDR3: CASSLGGAAYEQYF
DNA: TGTGCCAGCAGCTTAGGGGGCGCCGCCTACGAGCAGTACTTC

D: TRBD1
size: once
J: TRBJ1-4
V: TRBV3-1/TRBV3-2
CDR3: CASSHVGTGDEKLFF
DNA: TGTGCCAGCAGCCACGTCGGGACAGGGGATGAAAAACTGTTTTTT

D: -
size: -
J: TRBJ1-1
V: TRBV29-1
CDR3: CSVESGRGLNTEAFF
DNA: TGCAGCGTTGAGTCGGGCAGGGGATTGAACACTGAAGCTTTCTTT

D: -
size: -
J: TRBJ1-5
V: TRBV30
CDR3: CAWSVNFLRGRGPQHF
DNA: TGTGCCTGGAGTGTAAATTTTCTGCGGGGGCGCGGACCCCAGCATTTT

D: TRBD2
size: -
J: TRBJ2-1
V: TRBV18
CDR3: CASSPISSGRTYNEQFF
DNA: TGTGCCAGCTCACCAATATCTAGCGGGAGGACATACAATGAGCAGTTCTTC

D: -
size: -
J: TRBJ2-7
V: TRBV12-1
CDR3: CASVPAPLAGGKGAYEQYF
DNA: TGTGCCAGCGTCCCCGCGCCGCTAGCGGGAGGGAAGGGGGCGTACGAGCAGTACTTC

D: -
size: -
J: TRBJ2-1
V: TRBV7-9
CDR3: CASSLGDRGSYNEQFF
DNA: TGTGCCAGCAGCTTAGGAGATCGGGGTTCCTACAATGAGCAGTTCTTC

D: TRBD1
size: -
J: TRBJ2-2
V: TRBV7-9
CDR3: CASNSDRDTGELFF
DNA: TGTGCCAGCAACTCGGACAGGGACACCGGGGAGCTGTTTTTT

D: -
size: -
J: TRBJ2-1
V: TRBV25-1
CDR3: CASSELLARGSYNEQFF
DNA: TGTGCCAGCAGTGAATTACTAGCCCGAGGTTCCTACAATGAGCAGTTCTTC

D: -
size: -
J: TRBJ1-1
V: TRBV27
CDR3: CASSPDLANTEAFF
DNA: TGTGCCAGCAGTCCGGACTTGGCTAACACTGAAGCTTTCTTT

D: TRBD2
size: -
J: TRBJ2-7
V: TRBV3-1/TRBV3-2
CDR3: CASSQRTRHYEQYF
DNA: TGTGCCAGCAGCCAGAGGACTAGGCACTACGAGCAGTACTTC

D: -
size: -
J: TRBJ2-1
V: TRBV2
CDR3: CASSGDSQYNEQFF
DNA: TGTGCCAGCAGTGGTGACTCCCAATACAATGAGCAGTTCTTC

D: -
size: -
J: TRBJ2-1
V: TRBV20-1
CDR3: CSARAYNEQFF
DNA: TGCAGTGCTAGGGCGTACAATGAGCAGTTCTTC

D: -
size: -
J: TRBJ2-1
V: TRBV12-3/TRBV12-4
CDR3: CASSFYGGSEQFF
DNA: TGTGCCAGCAGTTTCTATGGCGGCAGCGAGCAGTTCTTC

D: -
size: once
J: TRBJ2-1
V: TRBV27
CDR3: CASSLLGYNEQFF
DNA: TGTGCCAGCAGTTTATTAGGGTACAATGAGCAGTTCTTC

D: TRBD1
size: -
J: TRBJ2-1
V: TRBV25-1
CDR3: CASSGETGNHNEQFF
DNA: TGTGCCAGCAGTGGGGAGACAGGGAACCACAATGAGCAGTTCTTC

D: TRBD1
size: -
J: TRBJ2-5
V: TRBV7-8
CDR3: CASSRDRSGETQYF
DNA: TGTGCCAGCAGCCGGGACAGGTCAGGGGAGACCCAGTACTTC

D: -
size: -
J: TRBJ2-1
V: TRBV9
CDR3: CASSTRGDLYNEQFF
DNA: TGTGCCAGCAGCACCAGGGGGGACTTGTACAATGAGCAGTTCTTC

D: -
size: -
J: TRBJ2-3
V: TRBV6-1
CDR3: CASSERRLGSTDTQYF
DNA: TGTGCCAGCAGTGAGAGAAGGCTAGGAAGCACAGATACGCAGTATTTT

D: -
size: -
J: TRBJ1-6
V: TRBV2
CDR3: CASSETRGRNSPLHF
DNA: TGTGCCAGCAGTGAAACGCGGGGGCGTAATTCACCCCTCCACTTT

D: -
size: -
J: TRBJ1-5
V: TRBV12-3/TRBV12-4
CDR3: CASSFESGQPQHF
DNA: TGTGCCAGCAGTTTTGAGTCGGGGCAGCCCCAGCATTTT

D: TRBD2
size: -
J: TRBJ2-7
V: TRBV27
CDR3: CASSSGRAYEQYF
DNA: TGTGCCAGCAGTTCTGGGAGGGCCTACGAGCAGTACTTC

D: -
size: -
J: TRBJ1-1
V: TRBV2
CDR3: CASSDQGNTEAFF
DNA: TGTGCCAGCAGTGACCAAGGTAACACTGAAGCTTTCTTT

D: -
size: -
J: TRBJ1-4
V: TRBV12-5
CDR3: CASGLLGLNEKLFF
DNA: TGTGCTAGTGGTTTGTTAGGACTTAATGAAAAACTGTTTTTT

D: TRBD1
size: -
J: TRBJ2-2
V: TRBV29-1
CDR3: CSVEGQGENTGELFF
DNA: TGCAGCGTTGAAGGACAGGGGGAGAACACCGGGGAGCTGTTTTTT

D: -
size: -
J: TRBJ2-1
V: TRBV19
CDR3: CASTSRTGTSYNEQFF
DNA: TGTGCCAGTACTTCCCGCACCGGGACTTCCTACAATGAGCAGTTCTTC

D: -
size: -
J: TRBJ2-7
V: TRBV20-1
CDR3: CSASVGGSTYEQYF
DNA: TGCAGTGCTAGTGTCGGGGGCTCAACCTACGAGCAGTACTTC

D: TRBD1
size: -
J: TRBJ1-5
V: TRBV12-5
CDR3: CASGTGTEWNQPQHF
DNA: TGTGCTAGTGGCACTGGGACAGAATGGAATCAGCCCCAGCATTTT

D: -
size: -
J: TRBJ1-1
V: TRBV11-2
CDR3: CASSLDIRAMAFF
DNA: TGTGCCAGCAGCTTAGATATTCGGGCAATGGCTTTCTTT

D: TRBD2
size: -
J: TRBJ2-2
V: TRBV24-1
CDR3: CATSGERENAGELFF
DNA: TGTGCCACCAGTGGTGAGCGGGAGAACGCCGGGGAGCTGTTTTTT

D: -
size: few
J: TRBJ2-4
V: TRBV28
CDR3: CASSSFVLAKNIQYF
DNA: TGTGCCAGCAGCTCCTTCGTTCTAGCCAAAAACATTCAGTACTTC

D: -
size: -
J: TRBJ1-2
V: TRBV28
CDR3: CASSWVRRSGYTF
DNA: TGTGCCAGCAGTTGGGTCCGCCGGTCTGGCTACACCTTC

D: -
size: -
J: TRBJ2-1
V: TRBV4-1
CDR3: CASSQPPAGSTSYNEQFF
DNA: TGCGCCAGCAGCCAACCCCCGGCCGGGTCGACCTCCTACAATGAGCAGTTCTTC

D: -
size: -
J: TRBJ2-7
V: TRBV7-9
CDR3: CASNPTVGAYEQYF
DNA: TGTGCCAGCAACCCGACCGTGGGGGCCTACGAGCAGTACTTC

D: TRBD2
size: -
J: TRBJ2-3
V: TRBV9
CDR3: CASSQMTSGTDTQYF
DNA: TGTGCCAGCAGCCAGATGACTAGCGGCACAGATACGCAGTATTTT

D: -
size: -
J: TRBJ2-3
V: TRBV3-1/TRBV3-2
CDR3: CASSQDTGLGNTQYF
DNA: TGTGCCAGCAGCCAAGATACGGGACTCGGGAATACGCAGTATTTT

D: TRBD2
size: -
J: TRBJ2-3
V: TRBV5-1
CDR3: CASSPQTSGSGDTQYF
DNA: TGCGCCAGCAGCCCTCAAACTAGCGGGAGTGGAGATACGCAGTATTTT

D: TRBD2
size: -
J: TRBJ2-1
V: TRBV7-6
CDR3: CASSNSLAGRDNEQFF
DNA: TGTGCCAGCAGCAACAGTCTAGCGGGAAGAGACAATGAGCAGTTCTTC

D: -
size: -
J: TRBJ2-6
V: TRBV5-1
CDR3: CASSRGWANVLTF
DNA: TGCGCCAGCAGCCGGGGGTGGGCCAACGTCCTGACTTTC

D: -
size: -
J: TRBJ1-4
V: TRBV28
CDR3: CASNGLREKLFF
DNA: TGTGCCAGCAACGGGTTACGGGAAAAACTGTTTTTT

D: TRBD2
size: -
J: TRBJ2-1
V: TRBV14
CDR3: CASSQDGPAGAYNEQFF
DNA: TGTGCCAGCAGCCAAGATGGGCCAGCGGGGGCATACAATGAGCAGTTCTTC

D: -
size: -
J: TRBJ2-2
V: TRBV5-1
CDR3: CASSLGWGKDTGELFF
DNA: TGCGCCAGCAGCTTGGGATGGGGGAAAGACACCGGGGAGCTGTTTTTT

D: TRBD2
size: -
J: TRBJ2-1
V: TRBV7-3
CDR3: CASSSTLLTSGNPYNEQFF
DNA: TGTGCCAGCAGCTCAACCCTTCTGACTAGCGGGAATCCTTACAATGAGCAGTTCTTC

D: -
size: -
J: TRBJ2-7
V: TRBV5-1
CDR3: CASSFGDASYEQYF
DNA: TGCGCCAGCAGCTTTGGGGACGCATCCTACGAGCAGTACTTC

D: TRBD1
size: many
J: TRBJ2-7
V: TRBV19
CDR3: CASSIVGTGNYEQYF
DNA: TGTGCCAGTAGTATAGTTGGGACAGGGAACTACGAGCAGTACTTC

D: -
size: -
J: TRBJ2-6
V: TRBV6-1
CDR3: CASSDSGANVLTF
DNA: TGTGCCAGCAGTGACTCTGGGGCCAACGTCCTGACTTTC

D: -
size: once
J: TRBJ1-3
V: TRBV5-1
CDR3: CASSLQGWNSGNTIYF
DNA: TGCGCCAGCAGCTTACAGGGCTGGAACTCTGGAAACACCATATATTTT

D: TRBD2
size: -
J: TRBJ2-3
V: TRBV10-3
CDR3: CAISEPSGFTDTQYF
DNA: TGTGCCATCAGTGAACCTAGCGGATTCACAGATACGCAGTATTTT

D: -
size: -
J: TRBJ2-1
V: TRBV7-8
CDR3: CASKQGSYNEQFF
DNA: TGTGCCAGCAAGCAGGGATCCTACAATGAGCAGTTCTTC

D: -
size: -
J: TRBJ2-2
V: TRBV18
CDR3: CASSPRREPTGELFF
DNA: TGTGCCAGCTCACCACGGAGGGAGCCCACCGGGGAGCTGTTTTTT

D: -
size: -
J: TRBJ2-5
V: TRBV5-1
CDR3: CASSLEGNGETQYF
DNA: TGCGCCAGCAGCTTGGAGGGGAACGGAGAGACCCAGTACTTC